This TCR beta chain originates from a study of blood T cell repertoires in COVID-19. In the original processing: Reference gene primer amplification in the assay estimated nucleated cell counts. TCRdb's table, derived via immunoSEQ multiplex PCR, lists solely in-frame clones and lacks some. The DNA gave D and trimming, while V, J and clone size come from that table. The table includes roughly 160,000 clones, about four fifths detected once. V lost 4 bases and J lost 1; bases outside the gene matches: 5. Germline CDR1 reads KGHDR; CDR2 reads SFDVKD. There are 15 residues in the CDR3. The sequenced sample was peripheral blood. V gene TRBV24-1 combines with J gene TRBJ1-2; TRBD1 agrees at 7 bases. The clonotype comes from a woman in her fifties or sixties with COVID-19, enrolled during active disease. Here the CDR3 reads CATSDGTADNYGYTF. CDR3 bases: TGTGCCACCAGTGACGGGACAGCAGATAACTATGGCTACACCTTC.